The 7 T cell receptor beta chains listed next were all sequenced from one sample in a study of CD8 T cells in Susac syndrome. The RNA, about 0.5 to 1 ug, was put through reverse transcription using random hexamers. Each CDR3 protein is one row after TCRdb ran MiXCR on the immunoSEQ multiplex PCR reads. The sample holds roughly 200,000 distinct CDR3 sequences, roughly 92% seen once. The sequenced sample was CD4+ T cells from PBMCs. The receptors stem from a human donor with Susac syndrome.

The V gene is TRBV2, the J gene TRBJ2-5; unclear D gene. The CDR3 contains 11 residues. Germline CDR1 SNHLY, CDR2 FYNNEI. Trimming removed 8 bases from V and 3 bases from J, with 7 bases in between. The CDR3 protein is CASSQEETQYF. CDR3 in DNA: TGTGCCAGCTCCCAGGAAGAGACCCAGTACTTC.

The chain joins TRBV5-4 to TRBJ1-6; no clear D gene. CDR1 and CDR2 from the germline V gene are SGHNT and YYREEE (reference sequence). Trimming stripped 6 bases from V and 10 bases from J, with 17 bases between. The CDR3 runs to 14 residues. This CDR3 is CASTNQAGQSPLHF. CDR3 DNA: TGTGCCAGCACCAATCAGGCAGGCCAATCACCCCTCCACTTT.

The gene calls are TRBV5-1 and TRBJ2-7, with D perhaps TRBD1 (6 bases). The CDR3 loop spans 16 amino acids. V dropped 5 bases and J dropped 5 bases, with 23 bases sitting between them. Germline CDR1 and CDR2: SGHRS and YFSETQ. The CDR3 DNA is TGCGCCAGCAGGGAGATACAGGGCCCTATAGGTAACGAGCAGTACTTC. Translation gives CASREIQGPIGNEQYF. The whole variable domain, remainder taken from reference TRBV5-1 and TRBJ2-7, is KAGVTQTPRYLIKTRGQQVTLSCSPISGHRSVSWYQQTPGQGLQFLFEYFSETQRNKGNFPGRFSGRQFSNSRSEMNVSTLELGDSALYLCASREIQGPIGNEQYFGPGTRLTVT.

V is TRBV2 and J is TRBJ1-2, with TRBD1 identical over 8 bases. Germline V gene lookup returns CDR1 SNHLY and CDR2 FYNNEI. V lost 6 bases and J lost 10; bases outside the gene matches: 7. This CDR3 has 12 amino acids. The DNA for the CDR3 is TGTGCCAGCAGCGGACAGGGAGAGGACTACACCTTC. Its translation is CASSGQGEDYTF.

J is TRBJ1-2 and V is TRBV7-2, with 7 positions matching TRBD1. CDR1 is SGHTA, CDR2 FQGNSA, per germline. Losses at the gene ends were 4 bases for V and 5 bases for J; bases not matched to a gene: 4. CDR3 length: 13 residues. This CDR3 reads CASSSRDSYGYTF. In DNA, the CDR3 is TGTGCCAGCAGCTCCCGGGACAGTTATGGCTACACCTTC. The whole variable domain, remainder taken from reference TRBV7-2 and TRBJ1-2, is GAGVSQSPSNKVTEKGKDVELRCDPISGHTALYWYRQSLGQGLEFLIYFQGNSAPDKSGLPSDRFSAERTGGSVSTLTIQRTQQEDSAVYLCASSSRDSYGYTFGSGTRLTVV.

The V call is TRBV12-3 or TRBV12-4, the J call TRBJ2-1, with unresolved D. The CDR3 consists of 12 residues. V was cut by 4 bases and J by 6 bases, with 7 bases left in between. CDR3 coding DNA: TGTGCCAGCAGTTGGAGTCGCAATGAGCAGTTCTTC. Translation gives CASSWSRNEQFF.

CDR3 loop: CSVGISRRETQYF. CDR3 in DNA: TGCAGCGTTGGGATAAGTCGTCGAGAGACCCAGTACTTC. This chain uses TRBV29-1 with TRBJ2-5; D is ambiguous. Trimming pared 4 bases from V and 4 bases from J, leaving 13 bases between. The germline V gene encodes CDR1 SQVTM and CDR2 ANQGSEA. This CDR3 spans 13 amino acids.